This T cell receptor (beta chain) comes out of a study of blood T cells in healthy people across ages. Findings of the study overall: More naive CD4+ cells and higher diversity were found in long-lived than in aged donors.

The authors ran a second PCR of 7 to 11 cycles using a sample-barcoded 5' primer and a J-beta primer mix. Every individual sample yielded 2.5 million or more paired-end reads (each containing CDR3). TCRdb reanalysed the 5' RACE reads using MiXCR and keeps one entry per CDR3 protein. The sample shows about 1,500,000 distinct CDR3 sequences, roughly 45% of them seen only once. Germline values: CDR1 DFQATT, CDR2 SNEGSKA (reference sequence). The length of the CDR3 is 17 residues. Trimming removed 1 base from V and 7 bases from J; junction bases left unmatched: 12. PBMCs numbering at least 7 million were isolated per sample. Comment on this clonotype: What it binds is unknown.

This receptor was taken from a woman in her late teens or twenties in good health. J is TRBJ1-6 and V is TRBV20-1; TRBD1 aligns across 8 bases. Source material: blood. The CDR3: CSARGGQGLGGNSPLHF. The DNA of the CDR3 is TGCAGTGCTAGAGGTGGACAGGGCCTGGGTGGGAATTCACCCCTCCACTTT.